Listed here are 3 T cell receptor beta chains from one sample, sequenced in a study of OX40 agonist ivuxolimab in advanced cancers. Profiled with immunoSEQ multiplex PCR; TCRdb holds only in-frame clones, not every one. The table lists tens of thousands of clones, approximately 78% of them singletons. This specimen was CD4+ or CD8+ T cells sorted from blood, taken in a trial of the OX40 agonist ivuxolimab. These TCRs come from an adult with an advanced solid tumor such as melanoma, head and neck, liver or kidney cancer.

The chain is built from TRBV7-2 and TRBJ2-7, with D perhaps matching TRBD1 or TRBD2 (7 bases each). CDR1 and CDR2 (germline): SGHTA, FQGNSA. Trimming removed 5 bases at V and 2 bases at J, with 13 bases between. This CDR3 comprises 14 residues. CDR3 region: CASSLQGGAYEQYF. The CDR3 coding sequence is TGTGCCAGCAGCCTTCAGGGGGGGGCCTACGAGCAGTACTTC.

The rearrangement joins TRBV19 to TRBJ2-7; 10 nucleotides match TRBD1. Germline V gives CDR1 LNHDA, CDR2 SQIVND (reference sequence). CDR3 length: 15 residues. The ends lost 6 bases at V and 5 bases at J; junction bases unmatched: 10. Here the CDR3 DNA reads TGTGCCAGTAGCAATTCGGGACAGGGGCTGAACGAGCAGTACTTC. It yields the protein CASSNSGQGLNEQYF.

This rearrangement joins TRBV11-3 to TRBJ2-1; 7 bases agree with TRBD2. The V segment lost 3 bases and the J segment 6 bases; nucleotides outside the gene matches: 5. The CDR3 is 14 amino acids. Germline V gene data show CDR1 as SGHNT and CDR2 as YENEEA. The CDR3 loop is CASSLGGSLNEQFF. CDR3 nucleotide sequence: TGTGCCAGCAGCTTGGGCGGGAGCCTCAATGAGCAGTTCTTC.